These 6 T cell receptor beta chains were sequenced from one sample in a study of CD8 T cells in ankylosing spondylitis. TCRdb fed the 5' RACE reads into MiXCR, producing one record per CDR3 protein. The sample includes about 200,000 distinct CDR3 sequences, around 13% seen only once; the top ten take more than 15%. The sequenced material came from blood, either unsorted or a sorted T cell fraction (not recorded which). The receptors originated from a male donor with ankylosing spondylitis or in good health (not recorded which).

The chain uses TRBV11-2 and TRBJ2-1; D remains ambiguous. The V end was cut by 2 bases, the J end by 3 bases, with 5 bases between. The V gene's germline CDR1 is SGHAT and CDR2 FQNNGV. The CDR3 is 13 amino acids. The CDR3 DNA sequence: TGTGCCAGCAGCTTATGGAACTACAATGAGCAGTTCTTC. Translation: CASSLWNYNEQFF.

This clonotype was seen only a few times. This chain joins TRBV3-1 and TRBJ2-1; D is ambiguous. Deletions cut 7 bases from V and 0 bases from J, with 7 bases between. The CDR3 is 13 amino acids. Germline CDR1 reads LGHDT; CDR2 reads YNNKEL (reference sequence). This CDR3 is CASTPSSYNEQFF. CDR3 DNA: TGTGCCAGCACCCCAAGCTCCTACAATGAGCAGTTCTTC.

The chain combines TRBV12-3 or TRBV12-4 with TRBJ2-7; D not resolved. Trimming stripped 5 bases from V and 2 bases from J, with 10 bases between. CDR3 length: 13 residues. The CDR3 protein is CASSHEHPYEQYF. CDR3 DNA sequence: TGTGCCAGCAGTCACGAGCATCCCTACGAGCAGTACTTC.

This clonotype showed up just a few times. The rearrangement uses TRBV4-1 and TRBJ2-3, with D unclear. Germline CDR1 reads MGHRA; CDR2 reads YSYEKL. This CDR3 region has 16 residues. With 0 bases removed from V and 6 bases from J, the gap between germline ends came to 16 bases. CDR3 coding DNA: TGCGCCAGCAGCCAAGATCCCGGGCTAACGAGCGATACGCAGTATTTT. It specifies CASSQDPGLTSDTQYF.

V and J are TRBV12-3 or TRBV12-4 and TRBJ2-1; possible D gene TRBD1, 5 bases. The length of the CDR3 is 14 residues. V dropped 1 base and J dropped 6 bases, with 10 bases sitting between them. In DNA, the CDR3 is TGTGCCAGCAGTTTAGGCAGGGTTGGCAATGAGCAGTTCTTC. As protein: CASSLGRVGNEQFF.

Details on this clonotype: Since a much larger clone is just one base distant, this may be a read error. The genes are TRBV29-1 and TRBJ2-4; weak D call: TRBD1 (6 bases). Germline lookup yields CDR1 SQVTM and CDR2 ANQGSEA. This CDR3 contains 14 residues. The ends were cut back, 1 base at V and 8 bases at J, with 15 bases in the middle. The CDR3 loop reads CSVEVGDIYDIQYF. CDR3 in DNA: TGCAGCGTTGAAGTAGGGGACATCTATGACATTCAGTACTTC. The full variable domain, with the rest looked up from reference TRBV29-1 and TRBJ2-4, is SAVISQKPSRDICQRGTSLTIQCQVDSQVTMMFWYRQQPGQSLTLIATANQGSEATYESGFVIDKFPISRPNLTFSTLTVSNMSPEDSSIYLCSVEVGDIYDIQYFGAGTRLSVL.